This record covers a single TCR beta chain. The data derive from a study of T cell changes during pregnancy in multiple sclerosis. Germline V lookup: CDR1 LGHNA, CDR2 YSLEER. Trimming stripped 0 bases from V and 7 bases from J, with 15 bases between. The CDR3 extends over 15 amino acids. The method was immunoSEQ multiplex PCR; TCRdb's version includes in-frame clones alone and lacks a portion of them. This table holds approximately 44,000 clones, 80% to 95% found once. The sequence was collected from a female donor with multiple sclerosis, enrolled in a pregnancy study. V is TRBV4-3 and J is TRBJ1-2, with D possibly TRBD1 on 6 matching bases. This sample comprised CD4+ T cells from peripheral blood mononuclear cells, obtained before pregnancy. As DNA, the CDR3 is TGCGCCAGCAGCCAAGATCGGGGGGGGGCGCGTGGCTACACCTTC. This encodes CASSQDRGGARGYTF.